This T cell receptor beta chain was captured by sequencing in a study of ipilimumab plus nivolumab after autologous stem cell transplantation. Repertoires were generated with immunoSEQ multiplex PCR, while TCRdb's copy carries only in-frame clones and drops some. The sample has 9,000 to 15,000 clones; approximately 68% are singletons. From germline, CDR1 is SQVTM and CDR2 ANQGSEA. The CDR3 is 17 residues long. With V trimmed by 3 bases and J by 3 bases, 5 bases remained unmatched. The TCR comes from a male donor with multiple myeloma. The sample here was PBMCs, taken in a trial of ipilimumab plus nivolumab as post-transplant consolidation. The V and J genes are TRBV29-1 and TRBJ2-1; 16 bases are a match to TRBD2. This CDR3 reads CSVEPGLAGGHYNEQFF. The CDR3 DNA reads as TGCAGCGTTGAGCCGGGACTAGCGGGGGGGCACTACAATGAGCAGTTCTTC.